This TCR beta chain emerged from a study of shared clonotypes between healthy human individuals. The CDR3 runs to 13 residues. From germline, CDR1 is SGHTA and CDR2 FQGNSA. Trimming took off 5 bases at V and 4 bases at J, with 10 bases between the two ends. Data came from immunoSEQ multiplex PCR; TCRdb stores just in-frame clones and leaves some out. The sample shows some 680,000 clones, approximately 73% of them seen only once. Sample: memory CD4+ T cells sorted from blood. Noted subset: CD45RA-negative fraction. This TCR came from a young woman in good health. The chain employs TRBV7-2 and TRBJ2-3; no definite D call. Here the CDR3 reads CASSPYLADTQYF. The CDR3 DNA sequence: TGTGCCAGCAGCCCCTACTTAGCAGATACGCAGTATTTT.